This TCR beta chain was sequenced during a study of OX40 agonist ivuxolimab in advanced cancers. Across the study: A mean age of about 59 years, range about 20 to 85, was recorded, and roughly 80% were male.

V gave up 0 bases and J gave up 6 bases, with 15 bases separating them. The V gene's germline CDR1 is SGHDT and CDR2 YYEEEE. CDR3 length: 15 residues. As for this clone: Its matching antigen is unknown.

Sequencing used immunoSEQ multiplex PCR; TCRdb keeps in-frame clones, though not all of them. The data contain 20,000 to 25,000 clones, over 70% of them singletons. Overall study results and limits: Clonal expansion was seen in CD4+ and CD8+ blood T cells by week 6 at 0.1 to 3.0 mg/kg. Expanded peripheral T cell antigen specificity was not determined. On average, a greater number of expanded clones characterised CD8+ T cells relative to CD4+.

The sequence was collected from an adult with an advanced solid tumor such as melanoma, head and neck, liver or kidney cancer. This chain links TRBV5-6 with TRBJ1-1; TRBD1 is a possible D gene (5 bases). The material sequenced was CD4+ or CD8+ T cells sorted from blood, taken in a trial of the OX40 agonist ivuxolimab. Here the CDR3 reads CASSLVRDVRPEAFF. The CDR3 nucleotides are TGTGCCAGCAGCTTGGTCCGGGACGTAAGGCCTGAAGCTTTCTTT. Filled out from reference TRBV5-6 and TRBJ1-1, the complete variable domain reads DAGVTQSPTHLIKTRGQQVTLRCSPKSGHDTVSWYQQALGQGPQFIFQYYEEEERQRGNFPDRFSGHQFPNYSSELNVNALLLGDSALYLCASSLVRDVRPEAFFGQGTRLTVV.